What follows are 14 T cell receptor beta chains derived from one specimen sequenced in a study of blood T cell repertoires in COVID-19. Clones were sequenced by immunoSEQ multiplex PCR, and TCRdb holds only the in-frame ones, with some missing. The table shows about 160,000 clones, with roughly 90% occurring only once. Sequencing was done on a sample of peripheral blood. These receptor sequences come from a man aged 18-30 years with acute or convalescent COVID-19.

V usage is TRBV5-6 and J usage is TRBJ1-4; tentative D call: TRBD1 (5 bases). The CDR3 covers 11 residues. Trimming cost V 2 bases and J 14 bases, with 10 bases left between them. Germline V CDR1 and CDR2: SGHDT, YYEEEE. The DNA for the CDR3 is TGTGCCAGCAGCTTAAACAGGCAGCTGTTTTTT. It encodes CASSLNRQLFF.

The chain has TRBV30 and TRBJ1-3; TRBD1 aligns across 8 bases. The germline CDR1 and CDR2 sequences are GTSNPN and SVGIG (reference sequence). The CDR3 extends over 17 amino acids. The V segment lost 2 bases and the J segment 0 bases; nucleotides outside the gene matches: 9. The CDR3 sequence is CAWSHNRGASSGNTIYF. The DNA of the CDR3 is TGTGCCTGGAGTCATAACAGGGGGGCGAGCTCTGGAAACACCATATATTTT.

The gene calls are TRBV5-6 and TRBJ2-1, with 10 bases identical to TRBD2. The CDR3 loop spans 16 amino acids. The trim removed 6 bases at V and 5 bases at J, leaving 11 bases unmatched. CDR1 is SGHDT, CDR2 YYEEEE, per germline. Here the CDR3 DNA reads TGTGCCAGCACCCCTAGCGGGAGCCGCTACCACAATGAGCAGTTCTTC. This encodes CASTPSGSRYHNEQFF.

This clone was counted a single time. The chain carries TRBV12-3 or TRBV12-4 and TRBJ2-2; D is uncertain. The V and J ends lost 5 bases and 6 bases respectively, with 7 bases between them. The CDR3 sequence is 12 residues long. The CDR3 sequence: CASSPFSGELFF. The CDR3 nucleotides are TGTGCCAGCAGTCCATTTTCCGGGGAGCTGTTTTTT.

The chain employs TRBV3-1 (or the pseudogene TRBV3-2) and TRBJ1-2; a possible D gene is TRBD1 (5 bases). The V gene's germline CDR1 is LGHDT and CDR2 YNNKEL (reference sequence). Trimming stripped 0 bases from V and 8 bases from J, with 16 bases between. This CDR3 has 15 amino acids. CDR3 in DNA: TGTGCCAGCAGCCAAGAAATCACAGGATGGGGAGGCTACACCTTC. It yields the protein CASSQEITGWGGYTF.

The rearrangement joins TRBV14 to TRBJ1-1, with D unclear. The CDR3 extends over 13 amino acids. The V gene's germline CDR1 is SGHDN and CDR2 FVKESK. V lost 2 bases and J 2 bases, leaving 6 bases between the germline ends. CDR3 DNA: TGTGCCAGCAGCCAATGGAGAAACACTGAAGCTTTCTTT. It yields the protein CASSQWRNTEAFF. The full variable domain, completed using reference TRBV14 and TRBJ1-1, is EAGVTQFPSHSVIEKGQTVTLRCDPISGHDNLYWYRRVMGKEIKFLLHFVKESKQDESGMPNNRFLAERTGGTYSTLKVQPAELEDSGVYFCASSQWRNTEAFFGQGTRLTVV.

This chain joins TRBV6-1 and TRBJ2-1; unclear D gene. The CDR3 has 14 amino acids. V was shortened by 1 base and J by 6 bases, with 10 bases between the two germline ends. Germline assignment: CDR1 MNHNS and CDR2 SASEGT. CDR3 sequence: CASSEVWQSNEQFF. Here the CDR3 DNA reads TGTGCCAGCAGTGAAGTTTGGCAGTCCAATGAGCAGTTCTTC.

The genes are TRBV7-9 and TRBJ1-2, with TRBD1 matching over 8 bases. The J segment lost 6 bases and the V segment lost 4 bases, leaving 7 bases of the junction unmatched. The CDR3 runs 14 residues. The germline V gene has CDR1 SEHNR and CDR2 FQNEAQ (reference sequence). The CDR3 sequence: CASSSGQGHHGYTF. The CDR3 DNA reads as TGTGCCAGCAGCTCCGGACAGGGTCATCATGGCTACACCTTC. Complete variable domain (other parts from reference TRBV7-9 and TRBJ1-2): DTGVSQNPRHKITKRGQNVTFRCDPISEHNRLYWYRQTLGQGPEFLTYFQNEAQLEKSRLLSDRFSAERPKGSFSTLEIQRTEQGDSAMYLCASSSGQGHHGYTFGSGTRLTVV.

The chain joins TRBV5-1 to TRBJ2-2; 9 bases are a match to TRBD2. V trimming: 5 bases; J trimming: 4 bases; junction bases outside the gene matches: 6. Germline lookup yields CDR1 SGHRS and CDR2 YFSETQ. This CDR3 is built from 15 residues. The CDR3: CASREVAGVTGELFF. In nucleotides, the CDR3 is TGCGCCAGCAGAGAGGTAGCGGGAGTCACCGGGGAGCTGTTTTTT.

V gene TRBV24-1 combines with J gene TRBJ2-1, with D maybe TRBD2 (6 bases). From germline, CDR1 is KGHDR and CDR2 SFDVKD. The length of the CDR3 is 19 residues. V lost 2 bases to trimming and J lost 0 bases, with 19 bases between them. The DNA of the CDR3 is TGTGCCACCAGTGATTGGATAGCGGTGTCAAACCGCTCCTACAATGAGCAGTTCTTC. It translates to CATSDWIAVSNRSYNEQFF.

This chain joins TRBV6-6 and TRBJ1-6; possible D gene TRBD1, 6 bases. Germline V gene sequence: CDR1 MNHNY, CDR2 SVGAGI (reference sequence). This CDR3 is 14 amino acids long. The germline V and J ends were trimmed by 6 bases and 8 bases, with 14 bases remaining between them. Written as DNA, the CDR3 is TGTGCCAGCAGAAGGGGGGGGGCGGATTCACCCCTCCACTTT. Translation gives CASRRGGADSPLHF.

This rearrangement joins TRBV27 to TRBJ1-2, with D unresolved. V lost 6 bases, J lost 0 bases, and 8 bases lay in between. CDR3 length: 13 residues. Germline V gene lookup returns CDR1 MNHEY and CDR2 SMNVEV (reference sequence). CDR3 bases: TGTGCCAGCAGACTACTGACTAACTATGGCTACACCTTC. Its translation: CASRLLTNYGYTF.

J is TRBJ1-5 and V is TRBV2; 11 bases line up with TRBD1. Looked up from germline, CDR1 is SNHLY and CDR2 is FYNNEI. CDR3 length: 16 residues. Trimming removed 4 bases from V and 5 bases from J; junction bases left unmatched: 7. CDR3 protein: CASSARDRGFDQPQHF. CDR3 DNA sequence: TGTGCCAGCAGTGCCCGGGACAGGGGGTTCGATCAGCCCCAGCATTTT.

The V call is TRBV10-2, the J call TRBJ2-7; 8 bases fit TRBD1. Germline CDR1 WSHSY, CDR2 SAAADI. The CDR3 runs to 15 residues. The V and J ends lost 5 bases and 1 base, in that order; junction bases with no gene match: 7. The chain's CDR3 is CASSSGTGRSYEQYF. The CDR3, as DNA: TGCGCCAGCAGTTCCGGGACAGGTAGATCCTACGAGCAGTACTTC.